The 26 T cell receptor beta chains below were found in one sample sequenced in a study of T cell responses to AZD1222 COVID-19 vaccine. The assay was immunoSEQ multiplex PCR, and TCRdb's table has in-frame clones only and misses some. This sample has 100,000 or so clones, with approximately 91% found just once. Sequencing used peripheral blood, obtained 28 days after the second AZD1222 dose. The source of these receptors is an adult who received the AZD1222 COVID-19 vaccine.

The rearrangement uses TRBV3-1 (or the pseudogene TRBV3-2) and TRBJ2-2, with D hard to call. This CDR3 is 13 amino acids long. V was trimmed by 2 bases and J by 6 bases, leaving 7 bases between them. Germline assignment: CDR1 LGHDT and CDR2 YNNKEL (reference sequence). The CDR3 reads CASSQRWAGELFF. CDR3 DNA: TGTGCCAGCAGCCAAAGGTGGGCCGGGGAGCTGTTTTTT.

This chain joins TRBV9 and TRBJ1-2; D is perhaps TRBD1 (6 bases). This CDR3 region has 16 residues. Deletions cut 0 bases from V and 0 bases from J, with 12 bases between. Looked up from germline, CDR1 is SGDLS and CDR2 is YYNGEE. CDR3 sequence: CASSVGGDTSNYGYTF. In nucleotides, the CDR3 is TGTGCCAGCAGCGTAGGGGGGGACACTTCTAACTATGGCTACACCTTC.

V usage is TRBV4-2 and J usage is TRBJ1-5; 12 bases align to TRBD1. V dropped 0 bases and J dropped 6; count of bases not matched to a gene: 9. CDR3 size: 18 residues. Germline values: CDR1 LGHNA, CDR2 YNFKEQ. The CDR3, as DNA: TGTGCCAGCAGCCAAGATCTACCGGGACAGGGGGCGGCTCAGCCCCAGCATTTT. Translation: CASSQDLPGQGAAQPQHF.

This clone was seen a single time. The V and J genes are TRBV30 and TRBJ1-2; D is undetermined. V was trimmed by 4 bases and J by 6 bases, leaving 12 bases between them. The germline gives CDR1 GTSNPN, CDR2 SVGIG (reference sequence). The CDR3 length is 12 residues. The chain's CDR3 is CAWNNGGHGYTF. The CDR3 DNA is TGTGCCTGGAACAACGGTGGGCATGGCTACACCTTC. The whole variable domain, filled in from reference TRBV30 and TRBJ1-2, reads SQTIHQWPATLVQPVGSPLSLECTVEGTSNPNLYWYRQAAGRGLQLLFYSVGIGQISSEVPQNLSASRPQDRQFILSSKKLLLSDSGFYLCAWNNGGHGYTFGSGTRLTVV.

For the CDR3, the DNA is TGTGCCAGCAGTCGACAGGGTTTTAGGACTGAAGCTTTCTTT. Its protein product is CASSRQGFRTEAFF. This sequence joins TRBV6-2 or TRBV6-3 and TRBJ1-1; TRBD1 aligns across 7 bases. The length of the CDR3 is 14 residues. The V gene's germline CDR1 is MNHEY and CDR2 SVGEGT. The V and J ends lost 5 bases and 5 bases, in that order; junction bases with no gene match: 8.

The V gene is TRBV7-2, the J gene TRBJ1-5, with 8 bases matching TRBD1. V was pared by 1 base and J by 3 bases, with 5 bases of the junction left unmatched. This CDR3 is built from 16 residues. Germline CDR1 and CDR2: SGHTA and FQGNSA. CDR3 in DNA: TGTGCCAGCAGCTTAGACGACAGGGGCCTCAATCAGCCCCAGCATTTT. Encoded protein: CASSLDDRGLNQPQHF.

V is TRBV3-1 (or the pseudogene TRBV3-2) and J is TRBJ1-5, with 7 bases aligning to TRBD1. The V gene end was trimmed by 0 bases and the J gene end by 4 bases; junction bases not matched to a gene: 15. Germline lookup yields CDR1 LGHDT and CDR2 YNNKEL (reference sequence). The CDR3 consists of 19 residues. This CDR3 is CASSQDPAQGGVLNQPQHF. In nucleotides, the CDR3 is TGTGCCAGCAGCCAAGATCCGGCCCAGGGGGGGGTACTAAATCAGCCCCAGCATTTT.

This sequence joins TRBV30 and TRBJ1-5, with D uncertain. This CDR3 has 14 amino acids. Germline lookup yields CDR1 GTSNPN and CDR2 SVGIG (reference sequence). The V end lost 1 base, the J end lost 3 bases, and 10 bases lay between the germline ends. DNA of the CDR3: TGTGCCTGGAGTGGGAAGGGCTCCAATCAGCCCCAGCATTTT. Protein product: CAWSGKGSNQPQHF.

This chain links TRBV5-1 with TRBJ1-1; D ambiguous. The germline V and J ends were trimmed by 2 bases and 3 bases, with 14 bases remaining between them. Germline CDR1 reads SGHRS; CDR2 reads YFSETQ. The CDR3 is 15 residues long. CDR3 coding DNA: TGCGCCAGCAGCTTTAATATCGGTGTGGACACTGAAGCTTTCTTT. Its translation is CASSFNIGVDTEAFF.

J is TRBJ2-5 and V is TRBV3-1 (or the pseudogene TRBV3-2); 7 positions match TRBD2. V shed 3 bases and J 0 bases; nucleotides not matched to a gene: 7. The CDR3 length is 16 residues. Looked up from germline, CDR1 is LGHDT and CDR2 is YNNKEL (reference sequence). Here the CDR3 DNA reads TGTGCCAGCAGCCATCATTCGGCGGGGGACCAAGAGACCCAGTACTTC. This encodes CASSHHSAGDQETQYF.

V usage is TRBV28 and J usage is TRBJ1-1, with D possibly TRBD1 on 6 matching bases. The CDR3 runs to 15 residues. Germline V CDR1 and CDR2: MDHEN, SYDVKM. Trimming stripped 1 base from V and 4 bases from J, with 13 bases between. CDR3 DNA: TGTGCCAGCAGTTTATCCCGGGGGCCTGCCACTGAAGCTTTCTTT. Translation gives CASSLSRGPATEAFF. Full variable domain (outside the CDR3, taken from reference TRBV28 and TRBJ1-1): DVKVTQSSRYLVKRTGEKVFLECVQDMDHENMFWYRQDPGLGLRLIYFSYDVKMKEKGDIPEGYSVSREKKERFSLILESASTNQTSMYLCASSLSRGPATEAFFGQGTRLTVV.

The CDR3 nucleotides are TGTGCCACCAGTGATCAGGGACGAGCCCAGCCCCAGCATTTT. This encodes CATSDQGRAQPQHF. V usage is TRBV24-1 and J usage is TRBJ1-5; D possibly corresponds to TRBD1 (5 bases). Germline CDR1 reads KGHDR; CDR2 reads SFDVKD. Trimming cost V 3 bases and J 7 bases, with 12 bases left between them. CDR3 length: 14 amino acids.

The gene calls are TRBV9 and TRBJ1-3; D call uncertain. CDR1 is SGDLS and CDR2 is YYNGEE in the germline V gene. V was trimmed by 0 bases and J by 3 bases, leaving 4 bases between them. The CDR3 contains 13 residues. The CDR3 nucleotides are TGTGCCAGCAGCGTAGTCGGTGGAAACACCATATATTTT. Translation: CASSVVGGNTIYF.

The V and J genes are TRBV6-5 and TRBJ1-1; tentatively, D is TRBD1 (6 bases). Trimming shortened V by 0 bases and J by 9 bases, and 11 bases separated the two germline ends. This CDR3 region has 13 residues. CDR1 MNHEY and CDR2 SVGAGI come from the germline V gene. The CDR3 sequence is CASSYSRQVKAFF. The CDR3 DNA sequence: TGTGCCAGCAGTTACTCGAGACAGGTCAAAGCTTTCTTT.

V and J are TRBV9 and TRBJ2-5, with TRBD1 matching over 10 bases. The junction had 7 bases not matched to a gene; V was cut back by 4 bases and J by 4 bases. Germline CDR1 reads SGDLS; CDR2 reads YYNGEE. This CDR3 contains 15 residues. The CDR3 nucleotides read TGTGCCAGCAGCCCCAGGACAGGGGGAGGAGAGACCCAGTACTTC. This encodes CASSPRTGGGETQYF.

The V call is TRBV5-4, the J call TRBJ2-6; 7 bases agree with TRBD1. The V gene end was trimmed by 5 bases and the J gene end by 0 bases; junction bases not matched to a gene: 2. Germline values: CDR1 SGHNT, CDR2 YYREEE (reference sequence). The CDR3 is 15 residues long. The CDR3, as DNA: TGTGCCAGCAGAGGGACAGCCTCTGGGGCCAACGTCCTGACTTTC. Its translation: CASRGTASGANVLTF.

The V gene is TRBV27, the J gene TRBJ1-2; TRBD1 might be the D (6 bases). Germline V gene sequence: CDR1 MNHEY, CDR2 SMNVEV (reference sequence). Trimming removed 0 bases at V and 4 bases at J, with 18 bases between. The CDR3 extends over 17 amino acids. The CDR3 loop reads CASSLSVRGENAYGYTF. The CDR3 DNA reads as TGTGCCAGCAGTTTATCTGTCAGGGGTGAGAACGCCTATGGCTACACCTTC.

This clone was detected only once. This sequence joins TRBV5-1 and TRBJ1-1; 8 nucleotides match TRBD1. The CDR3 covers 17 residues. Germline values: CDR1 SGHRS, CDR2 YFSETQ. J was trimmed by 0 bases and V by 5 bases; bases with no gene match: 12. Here the CDR3 reads CASRPGQVAGVNTEAFF. The CDR3 DNA is TGCGCCAGCAGGCCGGGACAGGTCGCGGGGGTGAACACTGAAGCTTTCTTT.

The chain has TRBV27 and TRBJ2-1; D might be TRBD2 (7 bases). Germline V gene data show CDR1 as MNHEY and CDR2 as SMNVEV (reference sequence). V gave up 8 bases and J gave up 4 bases, with 18 bases separating them. CDR3 size: 15 residues. The CDR3 here is CASLPRGGAYNEQFF. The CDR3 region has the DNA TGTGCCAGCCTCCCACGAGGGGGGGCTTACAATGAGCAGTTCTTC.

This rearrangement joins TRBV28 to TRBJ1-1, with TRBD1 matching 7 bases. The CDR3 sequence is 13 residues long. CDR1 and CDR2 (germline): MDHEN, SYDVKM. J was trimmed by 4 bases and V by 7 bases; bases with no gene match: 6. The CDR3 nucleotides are TGTGCCAGCAAAGACAGGGCTGGCACTGAAGCTTTCTTT. This translates into CASKDRAGTEAFF.

The chain couples TRBV5-4 to TRBJ1-2; TRBD1 is a possible D gene (5 bases). Trimming cost V 3 bases and J 9 bases, with 9 bases left between them. This CDR3 region has 11 residues. Germline V gives CDR1 SGHNT, CDR2 YYREEE (reference sequence). This chain's CDR3 is CASSSGPSYTF. CDR3 in DNA: TGTGCCAGCAGCTCGGGACCGAGCTACACCTTC.

The chain employs TRBV7-3 and TRBJ2-3; unclear D gene. The germline V gene has CDR1 SGHTA and CDR2 FQGTGA. The CDR3 runs to 13 residues. V was trimmed by 5 bases and J by 4 bases, leaving 10 bases between them. The CDR3 DNA reads as TGTGCCAGCAGCCCAACATTAGCAGATACGCAGTATTTT. Its translation is CASSPTLADTQYF.

The rearrangement links TRBV2 to TRBJ1-5; 7 bases agree with TRBD1. Trimming took 4 bases from V and 1 from J; bases not matched to a gene: 4. In germline, CDR1 is SNHLY, CDR2 FYNNEI. The length of the CDR3 is 15 residues. The CDR3 DNA is TGTGCCAGCAGTGCCCGGGACAGAAGCAATCAGCCCCAGCATTTT. Encoded protein: CASSARDRSNQPQHF. Combining the CDR3 with reference TRBV2 and TRBJ1-5 gives the whole variable domain EPEVTQTPSHQVTQMGQEVILRCVPISNHLYFYWYRQILGQKVEFLVSFYNNEISEKSEIFDDQFSVERPDGSNFTLKIRSTKLEDSAMYFCASSARDRSNQPQHFGDGTRLSIL.

The chain recombines TRBV16 with TRBJ1-4; TRBD1 agrees at 7 bases. The CDR3 consists of 16 residues. Unmatched junction bases numbered 10, after V lost 6 bases and J lost 3 bases. Per the germline V gene, CDR1 is KGHSY and CDR2 is FQNENV. CDR3 nucleotides: TGTGCCAGCAGACGCCCCGGGACAGCAGCTAATGAAAAACTGTTTTTT. Translating it yields CASRRPGTAANEKLFF.

The chain carries TRBV27 and TRBJ1-1; TRBD1 might be the D (6 bases). The CDR3 is 12 amino acids. The V end lost 6 bases, the J end lost 7 bases, and 12 bases lay between the germline ends. The germline V gene has CDR1 MNHEY and CDR2 SMNVEV (reference sequence). CDR3 DNA: TGTGCCAGCAGGACCAGGGGCGGTGAAGCTTTCTTT. It codes for CASRTRGGEAFF.

V usage is TRBV19 and J usage is TRBJ1-2; D is ambiguous. Germline loops: CDR1 LNHDA, CDR2 SQIVND (reference sequence). The CDR3 is 13 amino acids. Trimming cost V 3 bases and J 3 bases, with 8 bases left between them. The CDR3 reads CASSINRYYGYTF. DNA for the CDR3: TGTGCCAGTAGTATTAACAGATACTATGGCTACACCTTC.